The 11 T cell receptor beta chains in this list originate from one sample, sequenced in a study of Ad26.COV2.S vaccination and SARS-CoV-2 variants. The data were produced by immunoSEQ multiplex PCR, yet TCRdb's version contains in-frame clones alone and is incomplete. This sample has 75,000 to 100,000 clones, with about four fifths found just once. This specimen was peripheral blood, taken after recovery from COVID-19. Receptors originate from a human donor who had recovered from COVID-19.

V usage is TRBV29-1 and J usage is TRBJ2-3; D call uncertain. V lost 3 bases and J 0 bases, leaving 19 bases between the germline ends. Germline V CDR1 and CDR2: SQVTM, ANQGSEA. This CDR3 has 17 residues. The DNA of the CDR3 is TGCAGCGTTGATTTACCGCAACTTACTTCTAGCACAGATACGCAGTATTTT. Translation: CSVDLPQLTSSTDTQYF.

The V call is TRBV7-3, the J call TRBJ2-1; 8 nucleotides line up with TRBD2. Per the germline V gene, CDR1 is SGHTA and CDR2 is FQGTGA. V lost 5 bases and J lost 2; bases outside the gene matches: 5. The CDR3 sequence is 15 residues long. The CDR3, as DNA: TGTGCCAGCAGCCCTGGACTAGCTCCCTACAATGAGCAGTTCTTC. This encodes CASSPGLAPYNEQFF.

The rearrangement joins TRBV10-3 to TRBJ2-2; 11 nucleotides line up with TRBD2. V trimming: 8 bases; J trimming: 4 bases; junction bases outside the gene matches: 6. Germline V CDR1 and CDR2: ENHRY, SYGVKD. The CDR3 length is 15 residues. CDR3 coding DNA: TGTGCCATCTCAGGGACTAGCGGTCCCACCGGGGAGCTGTTTTTT. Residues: CAISGTSGPTGELFF.

CDR3 region: CASRGLKKSGGNTIYF. CDR3 coding DNA: TGTGCCAGCAGGGGGCTGAAGAAATCTGGGGGAAACACCATATATTTT. This chain connects TRBV6-6 to TRBJ1-3; TRBD1 is a possible D gene (5 bases). Germline CDR1 is MNHNY and CDR2 is SVGAGI (reference sequence). Trimming shortened V by 6 bases and J by 4 bases, and 19 bases separated the two germline ends. The CDR3 extends over 16 amino acids.

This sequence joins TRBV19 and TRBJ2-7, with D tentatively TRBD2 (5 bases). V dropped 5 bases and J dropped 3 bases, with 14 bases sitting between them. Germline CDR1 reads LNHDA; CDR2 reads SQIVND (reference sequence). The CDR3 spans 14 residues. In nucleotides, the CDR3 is TGTGCCAGTAGTGTCACCCCCCGGGACTACGAGCAGTACTTC. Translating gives CASSVTPRDYEQYF.

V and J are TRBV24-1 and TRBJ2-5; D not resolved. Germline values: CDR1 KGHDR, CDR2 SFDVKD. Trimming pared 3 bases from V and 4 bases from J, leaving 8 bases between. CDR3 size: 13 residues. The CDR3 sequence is CATSDPNRETQYF. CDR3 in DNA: TGTGCCACCAGTGATCCGAACCGAGAGACCCAGTACTTC.

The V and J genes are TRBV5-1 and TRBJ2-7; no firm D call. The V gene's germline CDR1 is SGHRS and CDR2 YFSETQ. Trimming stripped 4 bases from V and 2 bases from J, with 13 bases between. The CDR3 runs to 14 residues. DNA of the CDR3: TGCGCCAGCAGCACGCGAGGCGCCCCCTACGAGCAGTACTTC. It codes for CASSTRGAPYEQYF.

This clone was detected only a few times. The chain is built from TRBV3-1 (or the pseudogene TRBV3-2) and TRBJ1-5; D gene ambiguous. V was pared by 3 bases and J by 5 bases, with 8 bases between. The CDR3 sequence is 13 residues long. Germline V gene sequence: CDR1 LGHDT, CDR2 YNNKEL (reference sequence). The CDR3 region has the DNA TGTGCCAGCAGCCATCGGAGGGATCAGCCCCAGCATTTT. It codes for CASSHRRDQPQHF.

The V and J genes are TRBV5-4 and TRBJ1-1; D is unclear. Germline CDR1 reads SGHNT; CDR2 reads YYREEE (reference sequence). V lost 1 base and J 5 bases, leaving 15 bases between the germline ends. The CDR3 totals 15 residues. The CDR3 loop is CASSLPEAWRTEAFF. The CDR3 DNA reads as TGTGCCAGCAGCTTGCCCGAAGCCTGGAGGACTGAAGCTTTCTTT.

CDR3 coding DNA: TGTGCCAGCAGTTACTCTACCTCCGGCACAGATACGCAGTATTTT. It is translated as CASSYSTSGTDTQYF. The rearrangement uses TRBV6-5 and TRBJ2-3; D gene uncertain. Trimming left V 0 bases short and J 1 base short, with 8 bases between. Germline values: CDR1 MNHEY, CDR2 SVGAGI. The CDR3 runs 15 residues.

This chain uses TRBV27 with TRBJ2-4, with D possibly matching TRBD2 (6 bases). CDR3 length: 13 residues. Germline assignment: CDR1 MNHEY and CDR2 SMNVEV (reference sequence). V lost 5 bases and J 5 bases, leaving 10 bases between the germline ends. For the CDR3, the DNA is TGTGCCAGCAGTCTCGGGGGACAAAACATTCAGTACTTC. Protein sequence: CASSLGGQNIQYF.